The 5 T cell receptor beta chains below all came from one sample that was sequenced in a study of blood T cell repertoires in COVID-19. Some clones are missing from TCRdb's copy, which holds only in-frame ones; the method was immunoSEQ multiplex PCR. Of roughly 150,000 clones listed, approximately 81% are singletons. The sequencing input was PBMCs or T cells enriched from blood (not recorded which). These receptors came from a woman in her fifties or sixties who had recovered from COVID-19.

The V gene is TRBV19, the J gene TRBJ1-1, with D maybe TRBD1 (5 bases). CDR1 and CDR2 (germline): LNHDA, SQIVND (reference sequence). This CDR3 is built from 17 residues. Between the trimmed V and J ends, which lost 5 bases and 1 base, there was a span of 20 bases. Written as DNA, the CDR3 is TGTGCCAGTAGTCATAGCGCTGCCCTCGGGGGGAACACTGAAGCTTTCTTT. Amino acid sequence: CASSHSAALGGNTEAFF.

This chain joins TRBV13 and TRBJ1-2, with D perhaps TRBD1 (6 bases). CDR1 and CDR2 from the germline V gene are PRHDT and FYEKMQ (reference sequence). Trimming pared 5 bases from V and 4 bases from J, leaving 17 bases between. The CDR3 sequence is 15 residues long. This CDR3 reads CASSERGGLIYGYTF. CDR3 sequence (DNA): TGTGCCAGCAGCGAAAGGGGGGGGCTGATCTATGGCTACACCTTC.

V usage is TRBV6-5 and J usage is TRBJ2-7; 13 positions agree with TRBD2. V lost 4 bases to trimming and J lost 4 bases; unmatched junction nucleotides: 1. This CDR3 spans 14 amino acids. The germline V gene encodes CDR1 MNHEY and CDR2 SVGAGI. The CDR3 nucleotides are TGTGCCAGCAGTTCGACTAGCGGGAGGTACGAGCAGTACTTC. It specifies CASSSTSGRYEQYF.

The chain combines TRBV5-4 with TRBJ1-4, with 8 positions matching TRBD1. This CDR3 comprises 15 residues. With V trimmed by 3 bases and J by 5 bases, 6 bases remained unmatched. Germline CDR1 is SGHNT and CDR2 is YYREEE (reference sequence). As DNA, the CDR3 is TGTGCCAGCAGCTCAGGACAGGGAAGGAATGAAAAACTGTTTTTT. Its protein is CASSSGQGRNEKLFF.

The CDR3 bases are TGTGCCAGTAGTACCCTCCGGGGCTACACCTTC. It codes for CASSTLRGYTF. The V call is TRBV19, the J call TRBJ1-2, with no clear D. Trimming left V 4 bases short and J 8 bases short, with 8 bases between. Germline-derived CDR1 and CDR2 are LNHDA and SQIVND (reference sequence). This CDR3 has 11 residues.